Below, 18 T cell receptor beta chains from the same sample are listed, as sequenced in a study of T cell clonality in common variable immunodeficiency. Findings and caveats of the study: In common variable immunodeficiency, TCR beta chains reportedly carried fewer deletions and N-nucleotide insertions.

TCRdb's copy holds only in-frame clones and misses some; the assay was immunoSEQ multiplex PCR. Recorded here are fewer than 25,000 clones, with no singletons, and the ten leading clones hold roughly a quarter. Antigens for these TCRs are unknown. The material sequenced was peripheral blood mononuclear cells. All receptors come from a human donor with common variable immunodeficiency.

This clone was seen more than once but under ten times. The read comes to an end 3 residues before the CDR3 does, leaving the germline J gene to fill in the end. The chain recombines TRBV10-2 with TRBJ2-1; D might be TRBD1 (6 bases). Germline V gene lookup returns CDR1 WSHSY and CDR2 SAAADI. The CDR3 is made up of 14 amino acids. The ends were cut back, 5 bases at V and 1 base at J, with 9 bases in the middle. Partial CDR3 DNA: TGCGCCAGCAGTCTACAGGGATCCTACAATGAG. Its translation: CASSLQGSYNE. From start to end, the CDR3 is CASSLQGSYNEQFF.

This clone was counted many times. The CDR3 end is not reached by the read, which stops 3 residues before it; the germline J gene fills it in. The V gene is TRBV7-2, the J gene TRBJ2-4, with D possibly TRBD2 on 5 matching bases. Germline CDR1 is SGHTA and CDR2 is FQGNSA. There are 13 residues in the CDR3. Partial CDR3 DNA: TGTGCCAGCAGCCGCCTACCTCGGGGAGTT. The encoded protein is CASSRLPRGV. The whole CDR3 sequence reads CASSRLPRGVQYF. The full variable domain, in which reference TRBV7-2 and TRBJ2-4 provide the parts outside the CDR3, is GAGVSQSPSNKVTEKGKDVELRCDPISGHTALYWYRQSLGQGLEFLIYFQGNSAPDKSGLPSDRFSAERTGGSVSTLTIQRTQQEDSAVYLCASSRLPRGVQYFGAGTRLSVL.

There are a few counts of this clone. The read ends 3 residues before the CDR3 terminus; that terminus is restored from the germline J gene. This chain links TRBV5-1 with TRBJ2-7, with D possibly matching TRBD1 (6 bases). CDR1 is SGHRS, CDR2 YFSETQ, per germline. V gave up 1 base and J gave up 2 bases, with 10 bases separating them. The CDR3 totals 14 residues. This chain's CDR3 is CASSLTGTTYEQYF. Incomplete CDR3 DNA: TGCGCCAGCAGCTTGACAGGGACGACCTACGAG.

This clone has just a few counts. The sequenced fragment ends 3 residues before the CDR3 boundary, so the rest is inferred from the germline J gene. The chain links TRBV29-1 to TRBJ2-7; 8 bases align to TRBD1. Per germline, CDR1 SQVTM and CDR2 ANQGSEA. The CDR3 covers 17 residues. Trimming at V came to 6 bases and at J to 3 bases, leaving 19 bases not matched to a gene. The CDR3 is CSVLSIERDRLIYEQYF. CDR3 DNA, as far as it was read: TGCAGCGTGCTATCGATAGAACGGGACAGGCTCATCTACGAG.

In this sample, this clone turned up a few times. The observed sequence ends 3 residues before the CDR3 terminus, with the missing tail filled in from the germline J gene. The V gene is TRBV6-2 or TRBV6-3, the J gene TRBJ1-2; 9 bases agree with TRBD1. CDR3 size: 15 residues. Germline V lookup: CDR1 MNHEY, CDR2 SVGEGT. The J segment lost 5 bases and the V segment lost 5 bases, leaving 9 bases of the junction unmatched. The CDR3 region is CASSKPDRGLYGYTF. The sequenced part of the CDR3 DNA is TGTGCCAGCAGTAAGCCGGACAGGGGACTTTATGGC.

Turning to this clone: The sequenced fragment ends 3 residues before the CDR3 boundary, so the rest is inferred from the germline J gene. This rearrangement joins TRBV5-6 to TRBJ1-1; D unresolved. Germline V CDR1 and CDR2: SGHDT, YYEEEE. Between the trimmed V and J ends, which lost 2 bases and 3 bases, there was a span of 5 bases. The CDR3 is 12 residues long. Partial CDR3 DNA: TGTGCCAGCAGCTTCGGGGACACTGAA. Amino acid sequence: CASSFGDTE. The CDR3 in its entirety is CASSFGDTEAFF. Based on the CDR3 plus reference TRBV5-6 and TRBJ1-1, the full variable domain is DAGVTQSPTHLIKTRGQQVTLRCSPKSGHDTVSWYQQALGQGPQFIFQYYEEEERQRGNFPDRFSGHQFPNYSSELNVNALLLGDSALYLCASSFGDTEAFFGQGTRLTVV.

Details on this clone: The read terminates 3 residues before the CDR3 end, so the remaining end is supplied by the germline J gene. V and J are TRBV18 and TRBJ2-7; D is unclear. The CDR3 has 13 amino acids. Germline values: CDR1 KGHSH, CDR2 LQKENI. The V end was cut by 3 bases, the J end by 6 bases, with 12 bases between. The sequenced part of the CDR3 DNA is TGTGCCAGCTCACCCCTCCACGGGTCCGAG. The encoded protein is CASSPLHGSE. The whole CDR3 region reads CASSPLHGSEQYF.

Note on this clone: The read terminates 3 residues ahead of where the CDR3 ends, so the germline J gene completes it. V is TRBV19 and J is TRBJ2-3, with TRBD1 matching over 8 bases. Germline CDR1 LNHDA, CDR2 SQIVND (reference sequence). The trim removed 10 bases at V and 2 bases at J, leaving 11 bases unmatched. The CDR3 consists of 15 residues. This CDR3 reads CATKEGQDFTDTQYF. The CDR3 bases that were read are TGTGCCACCAAAGAGGGACAGGACTTCACAGATACG. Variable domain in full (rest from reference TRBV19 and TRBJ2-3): DGGITQSPKYLFRKEGQNVTLSCEQNLNHDAMYWYRQDPGQGLRLIYYSQIVNDFQKGDIAEGYSVSREKKESFPLTVTSAQKNPTAFYLCATKEGQDFTDTQYFGPGTRLTVL.

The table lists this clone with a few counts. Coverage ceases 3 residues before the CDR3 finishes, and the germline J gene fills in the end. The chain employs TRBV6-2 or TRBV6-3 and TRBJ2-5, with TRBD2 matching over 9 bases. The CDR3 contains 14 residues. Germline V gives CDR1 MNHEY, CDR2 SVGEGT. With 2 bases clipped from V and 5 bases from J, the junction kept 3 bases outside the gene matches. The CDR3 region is CASSYGGRVETQYF. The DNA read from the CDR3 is TGTGCCAGCAGTTACGGCGGGAGGGTGGAGACC.

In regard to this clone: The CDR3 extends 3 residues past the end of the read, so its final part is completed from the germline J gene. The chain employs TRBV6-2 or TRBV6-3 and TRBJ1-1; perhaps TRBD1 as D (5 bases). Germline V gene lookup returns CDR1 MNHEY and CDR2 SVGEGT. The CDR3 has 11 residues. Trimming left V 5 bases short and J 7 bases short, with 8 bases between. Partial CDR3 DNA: TGTGCCAGCAGTGACCAGGGTGAA. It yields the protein CASSDQGE. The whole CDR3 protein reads CASSDQGEAFF.

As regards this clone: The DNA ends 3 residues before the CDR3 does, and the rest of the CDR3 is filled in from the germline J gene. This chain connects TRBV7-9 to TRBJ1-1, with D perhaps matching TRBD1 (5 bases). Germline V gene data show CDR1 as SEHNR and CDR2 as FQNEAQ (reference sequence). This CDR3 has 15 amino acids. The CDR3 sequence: CASSADDRRAEGAFF. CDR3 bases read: TGTGCCAGCAGCGCAGACGATAGGAGGGCTGAGGGG. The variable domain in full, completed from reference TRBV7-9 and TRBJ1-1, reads DTGVSQNPRHKITKRGQNVTFRCDPISEHNRLYWYRQTLGQGPEFLTYFQNEAQLEKSRLLSDRFSAERPKGSFSTLEIQRTEQGDSAMYLCASSADDRRAEGAFFGQGTRLTVV.

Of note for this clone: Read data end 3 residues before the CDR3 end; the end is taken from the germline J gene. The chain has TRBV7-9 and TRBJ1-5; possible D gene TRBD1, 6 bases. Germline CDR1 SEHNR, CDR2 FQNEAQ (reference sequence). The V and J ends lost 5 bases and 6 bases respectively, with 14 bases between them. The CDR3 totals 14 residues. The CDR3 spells CASSLQGLGQPQHF. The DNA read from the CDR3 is TGTGCCAGCAGCCTACAGGGTTTGGGTCAGCCC.

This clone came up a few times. The DNA read from the CDR3 is TGTGCCAGCTCACCCCATAGCGGGGGGGTGTACGAG. Its translation: CASSPHSGGVYE. The whole CDR3 reads CASSPHSGGVYEQYF. The rearrangement links TRBV18 to TRBJ2-7; 11 nucleotides match TRBD2. Read data end 3 residues before the CDR3 end; the end is taken from the germline J gene. The trim removed 3 bases at V and 4 bases at J, leaving 5 bases unmatched. There are 15 residues in the CDR3. Germline V gene data show CDR1 as KGHSH and CDR2 as LQKENI.

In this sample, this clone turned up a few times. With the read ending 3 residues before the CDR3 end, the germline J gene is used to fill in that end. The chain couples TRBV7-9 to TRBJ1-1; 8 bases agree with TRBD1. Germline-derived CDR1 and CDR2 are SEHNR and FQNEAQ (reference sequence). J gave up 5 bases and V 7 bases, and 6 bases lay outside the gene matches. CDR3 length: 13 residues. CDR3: CASTKDRATEAFF. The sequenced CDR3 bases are TGTGCCAGCACCAAGGACAGGGCTACTGAA.

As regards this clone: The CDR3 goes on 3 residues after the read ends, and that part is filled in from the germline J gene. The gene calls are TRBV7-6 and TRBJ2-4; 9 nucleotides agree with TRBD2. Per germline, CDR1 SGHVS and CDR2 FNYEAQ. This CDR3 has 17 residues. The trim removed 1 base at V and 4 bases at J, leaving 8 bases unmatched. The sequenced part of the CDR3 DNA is TGTGCCAGCAGCTTAGGCCTAGCGGGGAATCAAAAAAACATT. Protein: CASSLGLAGNQKNI. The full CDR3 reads CASSLGLAGNQKNIQYF.

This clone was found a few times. CDR3 amino acids: CASSISGNTQYF. CDR3 bases read: TGTGCCAGTAGTATTAGCGGAAATACG. J is TRBJ2-3 and V is TRBV19, with TRBD2 as a possible D gene (6 bases). The CDR3 end falls 3 residues outside the read, so it is completed with the germline J gene. Germline V gene lookup returns CDR1 LNHDA and CDR2 SQIVND (reference sequence). The CDR3 sequence is 12 residues long. Trimming cost V 3 bases and J 7 bases, with 8 bases left between them. Supplemented by reference TRBV19 and TRBJ2-3, the full variable domain reads DGGITQSPKYLFRKEGQNVTLSCEQNLNHDAMYWYRQDPGQGLRLIYYSQIVNDFQKGDIAEGYSVSREKKESFPLTVTSAQKNPTAFYLCASSISGNTQYFGPGTRLTVL.

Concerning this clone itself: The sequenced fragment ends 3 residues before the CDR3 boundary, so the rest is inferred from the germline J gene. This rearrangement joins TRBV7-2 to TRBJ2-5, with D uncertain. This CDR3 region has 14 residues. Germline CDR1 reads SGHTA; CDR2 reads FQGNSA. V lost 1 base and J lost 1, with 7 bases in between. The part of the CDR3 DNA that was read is TGTGCCAGCAGCTTAGGAAACAGCCAAGAGACC. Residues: CASSLGNSQET. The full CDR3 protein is CASSLGNSQETQYF.

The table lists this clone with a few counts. The CDR3 loop is CASSASGSPYEQYF. The part of the CDR3 DNA that was read is TGTGCCAGCAGCGCTAGCGGGAGCCCCTACGAG. The V and J genes are TRBV7-9 and TRBJ2-7; 10 bases line up with TRBD2. The read ends 3 residues before the CDR3 terminus; that terminus is restored from the germline J gene. V lost 5 bases, J lost 2 bases, and 3 bases stayed unmatched. The CDR3 spans 14 residues. Per the germline V gene, CDR1 is SEHNR and CDR2 is FQNEAQ (reference sequence).